The next 8 T cell receptor beta chains were all read from a single sample in a study of PD-L1 blockade in urothelial cancer (dated 2017 in TCRdb). This specimen's time point label, interpreted: peripheral blood 6 weeks after treatment start. The library was generated by the immunoSEQ multiplex PCR assay. TCRdb re-hosts the immuneACCESS table, in-frame sequences only. Its copies lack some clones; in the studies checked, an unresolved V gene accounts for under half of them, and the cause for the rest is not known. This sample gives 30,000 or so clones in total; 80% to 90% of them show up just once. The ten largest account for 8% of the sample. Sequenced here: PBMCs, sampled around atezolizumab (anti-PD-L1) treatment. The receptors derive from a man older than 75 with urothelial cancer.

The V gene is TRBV9, the J gene TRBJ2-5; 8 positions agree with TRBD2. The germline V gene has CDR1 SGDLS and CDR2 YYNGEE. The CDR3 is 15 residues long. Trimming took 1 base from V and 7 from J; bases not matched to a gene: 9. CDR3 sequence: CASSVNEGLVGTQYF. In DNA, the CDR3 is TGTGCCAGCAGCGTAAATGAGGGACTAGTGGGGACCCAGTACTTC.

This chain connects TRBV7-2 to TRBJ2-2; D not resolved. CDR1 and CDR2 from the germline V gene are SGHTA and FQGNSA. V shed 0 bases and J shed 7 bases, with 6 bases lying between them. The CDR3 runs to 13 residues. The DNA for the CDR3 is TGTGCCAGCAGCTTAGCGTCAGGCGGGGAGCTGTTTTTT. It codes for CASSLASGGELFF. The full variable domain, rest sourced from reference TRBV7-2 and TRBJ2-2, is GAGVSQSPSNKVTEKGKDVELRCDPISGHTALYWYRQSLGQGLEFLIYFQGNSAPDKSGLPSDRFSAERTGGSVSTLTIQRTQQEDSAVYLCASSLASGGELFFGEGSRLTVL.

This chain joins TRBV4-2 and TRBJ2-2, with 8 bases aligning to TRBD1. Trimming at V came to 4 bases and at J to 5 bases, leaving 6 bases not matched to a gene. CDR3 size: 15 residues. CDR1 LGHNA and CDR2 YNFKEQ come from the germline V gene. As DNA, the CDR3 is TGTGCCAGCAGCCCCTCGGACAGGGTTACCGGGGAGCTGTTTTTT. Translating gives CASSPSDRVTGELFF.

This rearrangement joins TRBV11-2 to TRBJ2-1; 11 positions agree with TRBD2. V was pared by 1 base and J by 2 bases, with 10 bases of the junction left unmatched. Germline V gene lookup returns CDR1 SGHAT and CDR2 FQNNGV. The CDR3 runs to 19 residues. CDR3 sequence reads: CASSLVWLAGGTAYNEQFF. CDR3 nucleotides: TGTGCCAGCAGCTTAGTATGGCTAGCGGGGGGTACCGCCTACAATGAGCAGTTCTTC.

The gene calls are TRBV7-2 and TRBJ2-6; possible D gene TRBD2, 6 bases. Germline V gene sequence: CDR1 SGHTA, CDR2 FQGNSA. With 7 bases removed from V and 2 bases from J, the gap between germline ends came to 24 bases. The length of the CDR3 is 19 residues. The CDR3 spells CASTLRSAAGEAGANVLTF. CDR3 DNA sequence: TGTGCCAGCACCCTCAGGTCGGCAGCCGGGGAGGCTGGGGCCAACGTCCTGACTTTC.

J is TRBJ2-5 and V is TRBV30; 13 bases match TRBD2. CDR3 length equals 15 residues. V was pared by 3 bases and J by 5 bases, with 6 bases of the junction left unmatched. Germline CDR1 is GTSNPN and CDR2 is SVGIG (reference sequence). CDR3 DNA sequence: TGTGCCTGGAGGGAGAAACTAGCGGGAGGGGAGACCCAGTACTTC. Protein product: CAWREKLAGGETQYF.

The chain links TRBV2 to TRBJ2-5; a weak D match, TRBD1 (6 bases). Germline lookup yields CDR1 SNHLY and CDR2 FYNNEI. The CDR3 loop spans 13 amino acids. With 4 bases removed from V and 5 bases from J, the gap between germline ends came to 11 bases. CDR3 bases: TGTGCCAGCAGTGGGGGGCGAGGTGAGACCCAGTACTTC. This encodes CASSGGRGETQYF.

This clone appeared once. The genes are TRBV10-2 and TRBJ2-3; tentative D call: TRBD2 (5 bases). The CDR3 is 14 residues long. The germline V gene has CDR1 WSHSY and CDR2 SAAADI. Trimming took 6 bases from V and 6 from J, leaving 16 bases between them. The chain's CDR3 is CASRSGPGGDTQYF. For the CDR3, the DNA is TGCGCCAGCAGAAGCGGCCCCGGCGGGGATACGCAGTATTTT.